This T cell receptor (beta chain) was found in a study of T-cell memory formation after mild COVID-19 (dated by TCRdb to about 2021). As for the study more broadly: TCR sequence clusters from the two donors were largely donor specific. Longitudinal TCRalpha and TCRbeta repertoire sequencing tracked T-cell clones expanding and contracting after mild COVID-19 in two donors. Two young, previously healthy adult volunteers made up the cohort, one male and one female. The study at large found these results: From day 15 to 85, contracting clones showed balanced CD4/CD8 phenotypes, whereas a second wave of clones that expanded from day 15 to 37 leaned towards CD4+. Contracting CD4+ clones were located mainly in the CM and EM memory subsets, whereas CD8+ clones were found to be enriched in EMRA. Some responding clones were detected in pre-infection memory, suggesting pre-existing cross-reactive memory T cells joined the SARS-CoV-2 response. Only two mild cases were covered by the study, and larger cohorts that include severe cases with pre-infection samples were considered necessary. SARS-CoV-2 specificity was not confirmed for the second-wave clones peaking on day 37.

As regards this clonotype: Its antigen target is currently unknown. There are no base qualities to consult, and no much larger clone falls within one base.

The V and J ends are trimmed by 5 bases and 1 base, leaving 13 bases between them. The CDR3, from cysteine to phenylalanine, totals 14 residues. The DNA shown is the 42-base CDR3, in frame from base 1. CDR1 is given as SGHRS and CDR2 as YFSETQ, both from the germline V gene. Ficoll-Paque density gradient centrifugation was used to isolate PBMCs. These reads were obtained on an Illumina NovaSeq 6000. cDNA libraries for TCRalpha and TCRbeta were prepared by 5'RACE using constant-segment primers, with sample barcodes and unique molecular identifiers added. Trizol reagent was used to extract RNA from every sample. Amplification of the libraries took two PCR steps, and the second step added a second sample barcode plus Illumina TruSeq adapters. Sequencing of the libraries was done on an Illumina NovaSeq, producing 2 x 150 bp paired-end reads. In the paper's pipeline: Demultiplexing of reads and collapsing into UMI-guided consensus sequences were performed with migec v1.2.7. With mixcr v2.1.11, UMI consensuses were aligned to TRA and TRB V and J templates and assembled into clonotypes. Expanded or contracted clonotypes were those called significant by both edgeR and NoisET, with noise models trained on biological replicates. For edgeR calls, the thresholds were a false discovery rate-adjusted p below 0.01 and a log2 fold-change of 1. As an exploratory analysis of dynamics, max-normalized trajectories of the 1000 most abundant clonotypes were examined by PCA with hierarchical clustering. Each responding clone was given a CD4 or CD8 phenotype based on the CD4+ and CD8+ repertoires, which had been sequenced separately. The public sequencing data were trimmed at Q25 with fastp and processed into clonotypes with MiXCR by TCRdb, which kept only in-frame beta chains. Rows matching on CDR3 protein sequence are summarized as one entry with the most common DNA and genes. TCRdb's processing, not the authors' own work, is the source of the V and J calls. The table for this sample lists 550,000 to 600,000 distinct CDR3 sequences; roughly 20% of them were counted only once. Roughly 8.3% of the sample is held by the ten biggest clonotypes.

This sequence was found in an adult woman who had mild COVID-19 (a few samples of this study predate the infection). The sample titles of this study are shuffled in the database, so cell type and time point are left out; the donor was told from shared clones. The rearrangement combines TRBV5-1 with TRBJ2-7; the D gene is perhaps TRBD1, on 5 matching bases. The sequencing input was PBMCs or a T cell subset sorted from them (not recorded which). The CDR3 region has the sequence CASRPRGASYEQYF. The DNA is TGCGCCAGCAGACCCCGTGGGGCGTCCTACGAGCAGTACTTC.